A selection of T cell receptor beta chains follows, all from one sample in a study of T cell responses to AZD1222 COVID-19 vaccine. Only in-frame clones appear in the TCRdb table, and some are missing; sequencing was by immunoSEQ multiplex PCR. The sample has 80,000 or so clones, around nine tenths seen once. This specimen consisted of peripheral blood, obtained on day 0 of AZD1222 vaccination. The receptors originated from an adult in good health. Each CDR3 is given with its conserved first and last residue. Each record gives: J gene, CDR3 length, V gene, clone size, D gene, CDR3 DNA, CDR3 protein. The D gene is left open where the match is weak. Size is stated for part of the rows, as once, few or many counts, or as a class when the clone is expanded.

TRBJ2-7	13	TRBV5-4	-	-	TGTGCCAGCAGCTTTACACCAACCTACGAGCAGTACTTC	CASSFTPTYEQYF
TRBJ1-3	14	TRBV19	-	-	TGTGCCAGTAGGATAACGATCTCTGGAAACACCATATATTTT	CASRITISGNTIYF
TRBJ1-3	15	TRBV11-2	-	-	TGTGCCAGCAGCGGTATACAGGGAACTGGAAACACCATATATTTT	CASSGIQGTGNTIYF
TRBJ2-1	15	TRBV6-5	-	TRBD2	TGTGCCACCTCTAGCGGGAAGGACTACGTCAATGAGCAGTTCTTC	CATSSGKDYVNEQFF
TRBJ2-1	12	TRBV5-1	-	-	TGCGCCAGCAGCCAACCCAACCCTGAGCAGTTCTTC	CASSQPNPEQFF
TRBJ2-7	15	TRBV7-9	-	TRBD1	TGTGCCAGCAGCAAAGACAGGGGGAGCTCCTACGAGCAGTACTTC	CASSKDRGSSYEQYF
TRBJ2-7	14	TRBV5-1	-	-	TGCGCCAGCAGCTTGGCCTTGGGCCTTGACGAGCAGTACTTC	CASSLALGLDEQYF
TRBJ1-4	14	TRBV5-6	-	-	TGTGCCAGCAGCTTAGGGGCAACTAATGAAAAACTGTTTTTT	CASSLGATNEKLFF
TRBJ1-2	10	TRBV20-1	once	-	TGCAGTGCTAGACAGAGCGGCTACACCTTC	CSARQSGYTF
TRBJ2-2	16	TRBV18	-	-	TGTGCCAGCTCATCAGTAGGGGTCGGGAACACCGGGGAGCTGTTTTTT	CASSSVGVGNTGELFF